Listed below are T cell receptor beta chains from one sample, sequenced in a study of radiation and T cells in renal cell carcinoma. Measured with immunoSEQ multiplex PCR; TCRdb has only the in-frame clones, and not every one. Of 130,000 to 150,000 clones in the sample, 65% to 90% were seen once. The sequencing here drew on blood, taken from a patient whose treatment included radiotherapy and nephrectomy. Receptors were obtained from a woman aged 45-60 years with renal cell carcinoma. Both conserved end residues are part of each CDR3. The order of the fields is CDR3 DNA, CDR3 protein, clone size, J gene, V gene, D gene. A D gene is named only where the DNA matches it firmly. Only part of the rows carry a size: once, few, many, or a class if the clone is expanded.

cdr3_nt: TGTGCCAGCAGCTTGACAGGCTTAGAGCAGTACTTC; cdr3_aa: CASSLTGLEQYF; clone_size: -; j_call: TRBJ2-7; v_call: TRBV13; d_call: -
cdr3_nt: TGTGCCAGCAGTTCGAAGGGACTAGACTACTACGAGCAGTACTTC; cdr3_aa: CASSSKGLDYYEQYF; clone_size: many; j_call: TRBJ2-7; v_call: TRBV27; d_call: TRBD2
cdr3_nt: TGTGCCATACAAGGGACATCCTACAATGAGCAGTTCTTC; cdr3_aa: CAIQGTSYNEQFF; clone_size: -; j_call: TRBJ2-1; v_call: TRBV2; d_call: -
cdr3_nt: TGTGCCAGCAGCCTCGAGAGGCGGGTAAGCACAGATACGCAGTATTTT; cdr3_aa: CASSLERRVSTDTQYF; clone_size: -; j_call: TRBJ2-3; v_call: TRBV5-4; d_call: -
cdr3_nt: TGTGCCAGCAGCTTGCGGCCTGGGTGGAGGGACACTGAAGCTTTCTTT; cdr3_aa: CASSLRPGWRDTEAFF; clone_size: -; j_call: TRBJ1-1; v_call: TRBV5-6; d_call: -
cdr3_nt: TGTGCCAGCAGTATGGATACGCAGTATTTT; cdr3_aa: CASSMDTQYF; clone_size: -; j_call: TRBJ2-3; v_call: TRBV2; d_call: -
cdr3_nt: TGTGCCATCAGTGAGTCCCCGTCGAGCTCTGGAAACACCATATATTTT; cdr3_aa: CAISESPSSSGNTIYF; clone_size: -; j_call: TRBJ1-3; v_call: TRBV10-3; d_call: -
cdr3_nt: TGTGCCAGCAGACCCGCTCAGGGGGCGGACACTGAAGCTTTCTTT; cdr3_aa: CASRPAQGADTEAFF; clone_size: -; j_call: TRBJ1-1; v_call: TRBV6-6; d_call: TRBD1
cdr3_nt: TGTGCCAGCAGTTCTGCGGGGCAGAGCTCCTACGAGCAGTACTTC; cdr3_aa: CASSSAGQSSYEQYF; clone_size: -; j_call: TRBJ2-7; v_call: TRBV28; d_call: -
cdr3_nt: TGTGCCAGCAGTGTGGGACTAGCGGGGGGAGTGTGGGAGACCCAGTACTTC; cdr3_aa: CASSVGLAGGVWETQYF; clone_size: many; j_call: TRBJ2-5; v_call: TRBV25-1; d_call: TRBD2
cdr3_nt: TGTGCCAGCCATGGGCAGGGGCGAGAGACTGAAGCTTTCTTT; cdr3_aa: CASHGQGRETEAFF; clone_size: -; j_call: TRBJ1-1; v_call: TRBV28; d_call: -
cdr3_nt: TGTGCCAGCAGTTTTTCAGGACCTGAAGCTTTCTTT; cdr3_aa: CASSFSGPEAFF; clone_size: -; j_call: TRBJ1-1; v_call: TRBV28; d_call: -
cdr3_nt: TGTGCCAGCAGCTTAGACCGAACCGGGGAGCTGTTTTTT; cdr3_aa: CASSLDRTGELFF; clone_size: -; j_call: TRBJ2-2; v_call: TRBV11-3; d_call: -
cdr3_nt: TGTGCCAGCAGGGAATTGAGGGACTCACCCCTCCACTTT; cdr3_aa: CASRELRDSPLHF; clone_size: -; j_call: TRBJ1-6; v_call: TRBV2; d_call: -
cdr3_nt: TGTGCCAGCAGCGCCCCTCGACGGGACAGGACTAGTGGTGAGCAGTTCTTC; cdr3_aa: CASSAPRRDRTSGEQFF; clone_size: -; j_call: TRBJ2-1; v_call: TRBV9; d_call: -
cdr3_nt: TGTGCCAGCAAAAGGGACACTGACACCGGGGAGCTGTTTTTT; cdr3_aa: CASKRDTDTGELFF; clone_size: -; j_call: TRBJ2-2; v_call: TRBV27; d_call: -
cdr3_nt: TGTGCCAGCAGCCCCCGTGGCAGGGAATCATCCTACGAGCAGTACTTC; cdr3_aa: CASSPRGRESSYEQYF; clone_size: -; j_call: TRBJ2-7; v_call: TRBV7-2; d_call: -
cdr3_nt: TGTGCCAGCTCACCACCTGCCAGGACGACCCAGTACTTC; cdr3_aa: CASSPPARTTQYF; clone_size: -; j_call: TRBJ2-5; v_call: TRBV18; d_call: -
cdr3_nt: TGTGCAAGTCGCATCCTGGGACAGAAACTCGTTAATGAAAAACTGTTTTTT; cdr3_aa: CASRILGQKLVNEKLFF; clone_size: few; j_call: TRBJ1-4; v_call: TRBV12-2; d_call: -
cdr3_nt: TGTGCCAGCAGTTCCCCCCAGGGAGGGTACCAGCCCCAGCATTTT; cdr3_aa: CASSSPQGGYQPQHF; clone_size: -; j_call: TRBJ1-5; v_call: TRBV28; d_call: -
cdr3_nt: TGTGCCAGCAGCGCCTCCCCTAGCGGCCAAGAGACCCAGTACTTC; cdr3_aa: CASSASPSGQETQYF; clone_size: -; j_call: TRBJ2-5; v_call: TRBV5-4; d_call: TRBD2
cdr3_nt: TGTGCCAGAAGCTTGGTCGCAGGCCCGAGGGGTGGCTACACCTTC; cdr3_aa: CARSLVAGPRGGYTF; clone_size: -; j_call: TRBJ1-2; v_call: TRBV5-3; d_call: -
cdr3_nt: TGCGCCAGCAGCCAAGACCCAAGAAGTAACACCGGGGAGCTGTTTTTT; cdr3_aa: CASSQDPRSNTGELFF; clone_size: -; j_call: TRBJ2-2; v_call: TRBV4-3; d_call: -
cdr3_nt: TGTGCTTACTCTACCCCCTCCTACGAGCAGTACTTC; cdr3_aa: CAYSTPSYEQYF; clone_size: once; j_call: TRBJ2-7; v_call: TRBV5-4; d_call: -
cdr3_nt: TGTGCCACCAGCAGAGATTTGGGGGCACCCTACGAGCAGTACTTC; cdr3_aa: CATSRDLGAPYEQYF; clone_size: -; j_call: TRBJ2-7; v_call: TRBV15; d_call: -
cdr3_nt: TGTGCCAGCGGTGTCGGATGGTCCTACAATGAGCAGTTCTTC; cdr3_aa: CASGVGWSYNEQFF; clone_size: -; j_call: TRBJ2-1; v_call: TRBV7-2; d_call: -
cdr3_nt: TGTGCCAGCGGGAGATTCGGAGAGACCCAGTACTTC; cdr3_aa: CASGRFGETQYF; clone_size: -; j_call: TRBJ2-5; v_call: TRBV6-1; d_call: -
cdr3_nt: TGCGCCAGCAGCTTGCCCCTAGCGGGCCAGTACCAAGAGACCCAGTACTTC; cdr3_aa: CASSLPLAGQYQETQYF; clone_size: -; j_call: TRBJ2-5; v_call: TRBV5-1; d_call: TRBD2
cdr3_nt: TGTGCCAGCAGCACGGGACACTCGAACACTGAAGCTTTCTTT; cdr3_aa: CASSTGHSNTEAFF; clone_size: -; j_call: TRBJ1-1; v_call: TRBV7-2; d_call: -